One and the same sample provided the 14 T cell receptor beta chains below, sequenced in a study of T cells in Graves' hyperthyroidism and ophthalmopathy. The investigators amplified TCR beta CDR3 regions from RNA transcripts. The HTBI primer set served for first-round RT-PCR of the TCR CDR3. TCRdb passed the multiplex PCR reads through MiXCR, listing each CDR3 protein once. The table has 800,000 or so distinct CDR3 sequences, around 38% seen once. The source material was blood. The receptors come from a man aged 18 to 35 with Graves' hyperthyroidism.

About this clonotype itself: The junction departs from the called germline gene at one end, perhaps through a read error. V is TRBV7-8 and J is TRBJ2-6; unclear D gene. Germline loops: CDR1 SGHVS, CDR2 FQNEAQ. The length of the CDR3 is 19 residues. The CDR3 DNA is TGCGCCAGCAGCCAAGAACCCATTATAAAGGCCTCTGGGGCCAACGTCCTGACTTTC. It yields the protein CASSQEPIIKASGANVLTF. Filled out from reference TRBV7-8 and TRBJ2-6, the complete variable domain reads GAGVSQSPRYKVAKRGQDVALRCDPISGHVSLFWYQQALGQGPEFLTYFQNEAQLDKSGLPSDRFFAERPEGSVSTLKIQRTQQEDSAVYLCASSQEPIIKASGANVLTFGAGSRLTVL.

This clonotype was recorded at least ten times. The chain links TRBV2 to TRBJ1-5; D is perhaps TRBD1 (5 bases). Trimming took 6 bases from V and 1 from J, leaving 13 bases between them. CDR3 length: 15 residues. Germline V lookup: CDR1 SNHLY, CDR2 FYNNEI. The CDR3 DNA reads TGTGCCAGCAGACCGCGCGGGACGAGCAATCAGCCCCAGCATTTT. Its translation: CASRPRGTSNQPQHF.

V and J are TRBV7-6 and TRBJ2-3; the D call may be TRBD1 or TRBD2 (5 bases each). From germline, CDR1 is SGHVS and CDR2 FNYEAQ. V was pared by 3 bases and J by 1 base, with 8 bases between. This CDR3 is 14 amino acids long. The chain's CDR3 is CASSFEGRTDTQYF. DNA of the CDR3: TGTGCCAGCAGCTTCGAGGGGCGCACAGATACGCAGTATTTT.

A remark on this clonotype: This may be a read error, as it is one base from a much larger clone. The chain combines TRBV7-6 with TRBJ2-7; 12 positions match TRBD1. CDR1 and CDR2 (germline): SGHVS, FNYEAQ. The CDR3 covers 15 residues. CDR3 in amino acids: CAGSLGGQGAYEQYF. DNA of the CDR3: TGTGCCGGCAGCTTAGGGGGACAGGGGGCTTACGAGCAGTACTTC.

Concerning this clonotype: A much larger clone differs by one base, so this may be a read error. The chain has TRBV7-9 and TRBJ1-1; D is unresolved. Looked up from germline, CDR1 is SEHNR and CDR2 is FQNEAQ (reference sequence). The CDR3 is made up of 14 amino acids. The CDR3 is CASSWEFQNAEAFF. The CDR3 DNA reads TGTGCCAGCAGCTGGGAGTTTCAGAACGCTGAAGCTTTCTTT.

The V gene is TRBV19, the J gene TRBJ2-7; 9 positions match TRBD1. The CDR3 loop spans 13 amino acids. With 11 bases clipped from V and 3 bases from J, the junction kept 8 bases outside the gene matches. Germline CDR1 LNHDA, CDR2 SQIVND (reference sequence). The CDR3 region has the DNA TGTGCCGCTTCCCCGGGACAGGGCTACGAGCAGTACTTC. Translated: CAASPGQGYEQYF.

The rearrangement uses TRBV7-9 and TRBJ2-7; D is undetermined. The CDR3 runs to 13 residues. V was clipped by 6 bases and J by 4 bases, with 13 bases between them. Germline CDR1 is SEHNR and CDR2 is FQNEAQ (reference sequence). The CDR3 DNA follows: TGTGCCAGCAGTCCTGCCGATAGGTACGAGCAGTACTTC. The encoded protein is CASSPADRYEQYF.

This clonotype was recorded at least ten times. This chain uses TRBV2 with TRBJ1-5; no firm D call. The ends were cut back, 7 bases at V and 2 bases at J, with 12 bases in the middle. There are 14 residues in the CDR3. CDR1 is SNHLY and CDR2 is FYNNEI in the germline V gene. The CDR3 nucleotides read TGTGCCAGCAACCCCACCTTCGGCAATCAGCCCCAGCATTTT. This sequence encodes CASNPTFGNQPQHF.

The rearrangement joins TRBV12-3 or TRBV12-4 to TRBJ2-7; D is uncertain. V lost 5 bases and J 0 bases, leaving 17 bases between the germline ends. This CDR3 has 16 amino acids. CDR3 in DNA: TGTGCCAGCAGTGTACCACTGGGTACCCTCTCCTACGAGCAGTACTTC. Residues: CASSVPLGTLSYEQYF.

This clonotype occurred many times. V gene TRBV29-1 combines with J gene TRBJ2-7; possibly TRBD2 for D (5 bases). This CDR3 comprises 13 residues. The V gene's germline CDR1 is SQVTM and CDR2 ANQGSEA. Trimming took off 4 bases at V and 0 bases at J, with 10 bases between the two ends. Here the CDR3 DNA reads TGCAGCGTTGTATCGGGGAGCTCCTACGAGCAGTACTTC. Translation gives CSVVSGSSYEQYF.

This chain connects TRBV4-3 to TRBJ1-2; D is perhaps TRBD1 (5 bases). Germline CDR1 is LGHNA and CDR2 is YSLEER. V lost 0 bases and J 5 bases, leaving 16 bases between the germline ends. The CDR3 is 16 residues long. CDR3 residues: CASSQEGTARGYGYTF. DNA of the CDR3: TGCGCCAGCAGCCAAGAGGGGACGGCTCGGGGATATGGCTACACCTTC.

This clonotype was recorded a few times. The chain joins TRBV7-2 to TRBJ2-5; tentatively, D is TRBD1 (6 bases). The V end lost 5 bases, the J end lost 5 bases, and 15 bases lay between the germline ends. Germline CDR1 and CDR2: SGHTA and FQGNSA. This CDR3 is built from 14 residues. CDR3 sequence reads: CASSLKQGVETQYF. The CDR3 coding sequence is TGTGCCAGCAGCCTCAAACAGGGTGTTGAGACCCAGTACTTC.

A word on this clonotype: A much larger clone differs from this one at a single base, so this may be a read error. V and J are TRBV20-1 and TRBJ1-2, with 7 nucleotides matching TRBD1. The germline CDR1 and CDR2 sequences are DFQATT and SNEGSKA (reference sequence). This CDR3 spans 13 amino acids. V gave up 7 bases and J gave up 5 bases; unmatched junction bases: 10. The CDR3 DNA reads TGCAGTGTCGGGGACAGATGGTTGTATGGCTACACCTTC. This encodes CSVGDRWLYGYTF.

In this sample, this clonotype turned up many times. This chain's CDR3 is CSVVVAGREQYF. CDR3 nucleotides: TGCAGCGTTGTAGTAGCAGGGAGGGAGCAGTACTTC. The rearrangement joins TRBV29-1 to TRBJ2-7, with D possibly TRBD2 on 6 matching bases. CDR1 SQVTM and CDR2 ANQGSEA come from the germline V gene. Trimming left V 4 bases short and J 7 bases short, with 14 bases between. CDR3 size: 12 residues.